These 22 T cell receptor beta chains originate from one sample sequenced in a study of blood T cell repertoires in COVID-19. TCRdb keeps only in-frame clones here, not all; method: immunoSEQ multiplex PCR. This sample carries 300,000 to 350,000 clones, over 70% of them seen once, and the ten largest clones take about 5%. The sample taken for sequencing was PBMCs or T cells enriched from blood (not recorded which). The receptors originated from a man aged 25-45 years who had recovered from COVID-19.

This CDR3 reads CASSLDREKTQYF. In DNA form, the CDR3 reads TGCGCCAGCAGCTTGGACAGGGAGAAGACCCAGTACTTC. This sequence joins TRBV5-1 and TRBJ2-5, with TRBD1 as a possible D gene (6 bases). Trimming took 0 bases from V and 6 from J, leaving 9 bases between them. CDR3 length: 13 amino acids. Germline-derived CDR1 and CDR2 are SGHRS and YFSETQ.

The CDR3 reads CASSPEWDYSPLHF. DNA for the CDR3: TGTGCCAGCAGCCCAGAATGGGACTATTCACCCCTCCACTTT. The chain has TRBV7-9 and TRBJ1-6, with D perhaps matching TRBD1 (5 bases). This CDR3 contains 14 residues. Germline V gene sequence: CDR1 SEHNR, CDR2 FQNEAQ (reference sequence). The V end lost 5 bases, the J end lost 8 bases, and 13 bases lay between the germline ends.

This clone was observed once. The chain has TRBV6-4 and TRBJ2-1, with D maybe TRBD2 (5 bases). The CDR3 totals 16 residues. V lost 2 bases to trimming and J lost 3 bases, with 14 bases between them. Germline-derived CDR1 and CDR2 are MRHNA and SNTAGT. This CDR3 reads CASSDHMSGYYNEQFF. The CDR3 DNA reads TGTGCCAGCAGTGACCATATGTCGGGATACTACAATGAGCAGTTCTTC.

This rearrangement joins TRBV7-6 to TRBJ2-7; perhaps TRBD2 as D (5 bases). Trimming took off 4 bases at V and 4 bases at J, with 11 bases between the two ends. Germline CDR1 and CDR2: SGHVS and FNYEAQ. There are 13 residues in the CDR3. CDR3 DNA sequence: TGTGCCAGCAGCTCAAGGACTCAATACGAGCAGTACTTC. It codes for CASSSRTQYEQYF.

V usage is TRBV30 and J usage is TRBJ2-1, with a tentative D call TRBD1 (6 bases). The CDR3 is 14 amino acids. V was cut by 3 bases and J by 8 bases, with 17 bases left in between. In germline, CDR1 is GTSNPN, CDR2 SVGIG (reference sequence). CDR3 amino acids: CAWRSRQAPYEQFF. Here the CDR3 DNA reads TGTGCCTGGAGGAGTCGACAGGCCCCCTATGAGCAGTTCTTC. The full variable domain, in which reference TRBV30 and TRBJ2-1 provide the parts outside the CDR3, is SQTIHQWPATLVQPVGSPLSLECTVEGTSNPNLYWYRQAAGRGLQLLFYSVGIGQISSEVPQNLSASRPQDRQFILSSKKLLLSDSGFYLCAWRSRQAPYEQFFGPGTRLTVL.

V and J are TRBV30 and TRBJ1-5; D not certain. The CDR3 totals 13 residues. The V gene lost 1 base and the J gene lost 3 bases, with 7 bases spanning the gap. The germline CDR1 and CDR2 sequences are GTSNPN and SVGIG (reference sequence). DNA for the CDR3: TGTGCCTGGAGTGCAGAGGACAATCAGCCCCAGCATTTT. This translates into CAWSAEDNQPQHF.

In its sample, this clone was seen once. CDR3 residues: CASSGGGYMTQYF. In nucleotides, the CDR3 is TGTGCCAGCAGTGGTGGAGGGTACATGACCCAGTACTTC. The rearrangement joins TRBV25-1 to TRBJ2-5; tentatively, D is TRBD2 (6 bases). The germline gives CDR1 MGHDK, CDR2 SYGVNS. Trimming cost V 4 bases and J 7 bases, with 13 bases left between them. This CDR3 comprises 13 residues. Variable domain in full (rest from reference TRBV25-1 and TRBJ2-5): EADIYQTPRYLVIGTGKKITLECSQTMGHDKMYWYQQDPGMELHLIHYSYGVNSTEKGDLSSESTVSRIRTEHFPLTLESARPSHTSQYLCASSGGGYMTQYFGPGTRLLVL.

The gene calls are TRBV5-1 and TRBJ1-5; the match to TRBD1 covers 9 bases. Germline V gene lookup returns CDR1 SGHRS and CDR2 YFSETQ. The CDR3 has 15 residues. V was clipped by 5 bases and J by 4 bases; unmatched bases: 7. The CDR3: CASREGDRANQPQHF. The DNA for the CDR3 is TGCGCCAGCAGGGAGGGGGACAGGGCAAATCAGCCCCAGCATTTT.

The chain combines TRBV18 with TRBJ2-7; D unclear. Germline CDR1 reads KGHSH; CDR2 reads LQKENI. Trimming took 5 bases from V and 3 from J, leaving 11 bases between them. This CDR3 region has 13 residues. CDR3 in DNA: TGTGCCAGCTCAGAACGACTCGACTACGAGCAGTACTTC. Its translation: CASSERLDYEQYF. The complete variable domain, with remaining parts taken from reference TRBV18 and TRBJ2-7, reads NAGVMQNPRHLVRRRGQEARLRCSPMKGHSHVYWYRQLPEEGLKFMVYLQKENIIDESGMPKERFSAEFPKEGPSILRIQQVVRGDSAAYFCASSERLDYEQYFGPGTRLTVT.

Concerning this clone itself: Relative to the germline gene, one junction end is altered; a read error may explain this. V and J are TRBV23-1 and TRBJ1-6; no clear D gene. TRBV23-1 is filed as an ORF, its function uncertain. The CDR3 has 14 residues. This CDR3 reads CASSQSRGLHPLHF. CDR3 in DNA: TGCGCCAGCAGCCAATCGCGAGGGTTACACCCCCTCCACTTT.

V usage is TRBV7-6 and J usage is TRBJ1-2; 7 positions agree with TRBD1. CDR3 length equals 15 residues. Trimming removed 5 bases from V and 0 bases from J; junction bases left unmatched: 6. In germline, CDR1 is SGHVS, CDR2 FNYEAQ. The CDR3 DNA follows: TGTGCCAGCAGCAAACGGGACAGCTCTAACTATGGCTACACCTTC. This translates into CASSKRDSSNYGYTF.

Remarks on this clone: This specimen includes other DNA sequences encoding the same CDR3. The chain combines TRBV5-1 with TRBJ2-7; D is ambiguous. This CDR3 contains 11 residues. V was cut by 3 bases and J by 2 bases, with 3 bases left in between. The germline gives CDR1 SGHRS, CDR2 YFSETQ. The CDR3 DNA reads TGCGCCAGCAGCTCCACCTACGAGCAGTACTTC. Translated, it gives CASSSTYEQYF.

This sequence joins TRBV7-6 and TRBJ2-2; D perhaps matches TRBD2 (5 bases). In germline, CDR1 is SGHVS, CDR2 FNYEAQ. V was trimmed by 1 base and J by 8 bases, leaving 11 bases between them. CDR3 size: 14 residues. CDR3 sequence (DNA): TGTGCCAGCAGCTTAGACCGGGATGGAGGGGAGCTGTTTTTT. Residues: CASSLDRDGGELFF.

This chain links TRBV28 with TRBJ2-7, with TRBD2 identical over 8 bases. The length of the CDR3 is 11 residues. V trimming: 10 bases; J trimming: 7 bases; junction bases outside the gene matches: 6. Germline V gene data show CDR1 as MDHEN and CDR2 as SYDVKM. CDR3 nucleotide sequence: TGTGCCACCAGAGGACTAGCTGAGCAGTACTTC. Translated: CATRGLAEQYF. The variable domain in full, completed from reference TRBV28 and TRBJ2-7, reads DVKVTQSSRYLVKRTGEKVFLECVQDMDHENMFWYRQDPGLGLRLIYFSYDVKMKEKGDIPEGYSVSREKKERFSLILESASTNQTSMYLCATRGLAEQYFGPGTRLTVT.

This chain links TRBV28 with TRBJ1-5, with D unclear. The CDR3 runs to 14 residues. Germline CDR1 is MDHEN and CDR2 is SYDVKM. V lost 6 bases, J lost 1 base, and 10 bases lay in between. CDR3 loop: CASSFYRSNQPQHF. DNA of the CDR3: TGTGCCAGCAGCTTTTACAGAAGCAATCAGCCCCAGCATTTT.

This clone came up once. The V gene is TRBV21-1, the J gene TRBJ2-7; the table calls TRBD1, which could not be checked here. TRBV21-1 is labeled a pseudogene. The CDR3 spans 13 residues. The CDR3 sequence is CASSRTRGYEQYF. DNA of the CDR3: TGTGCCAGCAGCAGGACGAGGGGGTACGAGCAGTACTTC.

The V call is TRBV4-1, the J call TRBJ1-2, with 10 bases fitting TRBD1. Germline assignment: CDR1 MGHRA and CDR2 YSYEKL. CDR3 size: 16 residues. Trimming took 4 bases from V and 2 from J; bases not matched to a gene: 7. This CDR3 reads CASSPHGQGVNYGYTF. The CDR3 nucleotides read TGCGCCAGCAGCCCTCATGGACAGGGGGTAAACTATGGCTACACCTTC.

The V and J genes are TRBV19 and TRBJ2-2, with D possibly being TRBD1 (6 bases). V lost 3 bases and J 0 bases, leaving 14 bases between the germline ends. From germline, CDR1 is LNHDA and CDR2 SQIVND (reference sequence). This CDR3 contains 17 residues. CDR3 DNA sequence: TGTGCCAGTAGTATTTTTTTGGCAGGGGCGAACACCGGGGAGCTGTTTTTT. It encodes CASSIFLAGANTGELFF.

The rearrangement links TRBV6-4 to TRBJ2-2, with D possibly TRBD2 on 6 matching bases. The germline V and J ends were trimmed by 6 bases and 0 bases, with 14 bases remaining between them. The CDR3 totals 16 residues. CDR1 and CDR2 (germline): MRHNA, SNTAGT. The CDR3 loop reads CASSPQLASNTGELFF. The CDR3 DNA reads as TGTGCCAGCAGCCCCCAACTAGCTTCGAACACCGGGGAGCTGTTTTTT.

V is TRBV7-3 and J is TRBJ2-1; D remains ambiguous. The germline V and J ends were trimmed by 5 bases and 0 bases, with 11 bases remaining between them. The V gene's germline CDR1 is SGHTA and CDR2 FQGTGA. The CDR3 totals 15 residues. The CDR3 spells CASSPDLSSYNEQFF. The CDR3 DNA reads TGTGCCAGCAGCCCAGACTTGAGCTCCTACAATGAGCAGTTCTTC.

The genes are TRBV7-8 and TRBJ1-5, with no clear D. CDR3 length equals 14 residues. Trimming left V 1 base short and J 7 bases short, with 11 bases between. Per germline, CDR1 SGHVS and CDR2 FQNEAQ. The CDR3 DNA is TGTGCCAGCAGCTTAGGATCTGGGAGACAGCCCCAGCATTTT. Its protein product is CASSLGSGRQPQHF.

This chain connects TRBV24-1 to TRBJ2-3, with TRBD1 identical over 9 bases. The CDR3 is 16 residues long. J was trimmed by 2 bases and V by 3 bases; bases with no gene match: 5. CDR1 is KGHDR and CDR2 is SFDVKD in the germline V gene. CDR3 sequence: CATSDPGTGNTDTQYF. The CDR3 coding sequence is TGTGCCACCAGTGATCCCGGGACAGGGAACACAGATACGCAGTATTTT.